Listed below are T cell receptor beta chains from one sample, sequenced in a study of blood T cell repertoires in COVID-19. Some clones are missing from TCRdb's copy, which holds only in-frame ones; the method was immunoSEQ multiplex PCR. The data hold about 440,000 clones, with roughly 88% observed a single time. Material: PBMCs or T cells enriched from blood (not recorded which). These TCRs come from a man aged 18 to 29 who had recovered from COVID-19. CDR3s include the opening cysteine and the closing phenylalanine or tryptophan. D genes are given only for firm matches. Only some rows state a clone size, as once, few, many or a class for expanded clones.

v_call	j_call	clone_size	d_call	cdr3_aa
TRBV2	TRBJ1-1	.	TRBD1	CASGSAQGGAEAFF
TRBV27	TRBJ1-5	.	.	CASSLSGQSLNQPQHF
TRBV5-1	TRBJ2-7	.	.	CASSFSSASYEQYF
TRBV6-4	TRBJ2-2	many	.	CASSPSPGTGELFF
TRBV4-1	TRBJ1-5	.	.	CASSQDFFRDFSGNQPQHF
TRBV28	TRBJ1-1	.	.	CASSPSQGAYTEAFF
TRBV15	TRBJ2-5	.	.	CATSRDLEETQYF
TRBV7-2	TRBJ2-7	.	.	CASSLPSPEQYF
TRBV27	TRBJ2-1	.	.	CASRMGPPAYNEQFF
TRBV7-6	TRBJ2-5	.	.	CASSLSPGETETQYF
TRBV11-3	TRBJ1-5	.	TRBD1	CASSDRQGGRRNQPQHF
TRBV27	TRBJ1-2	.	TRBD1	CASSTTTGPYGYTF
TRBV27	TRBJ2-1	.	TRBD1	CASSHDRGGYNEQFF
TRBV7-2	TRBJ1-1	.	.	CASSIPGGGTEAFF
TRBV9	TRBJ2-1	.	.	CASSAGTEREQFF
TRBV7-8	TRBJ1-2	.	.	CASSSGQKNYGYTF
TRBV6-5	TRBJ1-1	.	.	CASTADMNTEAFF
TRBV9	TRBJ1-3	.	.	CASSVGGGGGNTIYF
TRBV7-9	TRBJ1-3	.	.	CASSSRDISGNTIYF
TRBV18	TRBJ1-1	.	TRBD1	CASSLGQGGTEAFF
TRBV24-1	TRBJ1-2	.	TRBD1	CATSAPTQGAVYGYTF
TRBV10-1	TRBJ2-2	.	.	CASSESSSGLTGELFF
TRBV14	TRBJ1-3	once	TRBD1	CASSQLLQGDSGNTIYF
TRBV6-1	TRBJ1-2	.	.	CASSEGPSSIYGYTF
TRBV30	TRBJ1-6	.	.	CAWRHPQGDISPSSYNSPLHF
TRBV9	TRBJ2-2	.	TRBD2	CASSVEPAGGLGTGELFF
TRBV27	TRBJ1-1	.	.	CASSLRGNTEAFF
TRBV6-5	TRBJ2-1	.	TRBD1	CASSYSDRDYNEQFF
TRBV6-5	TRBJ1-5	.	.	CASSPEGYSNQPQHF
TRBV19	TRBJ1-3	once	.	CASGRGAGNTIYF
TRBV10-2	TRBJ2-3	.	.	CASFLGRPIYTQYF
TRBV7-2	TRBJ2-3	.	TRBD2	CASSLVASGGSDTQYF
TRBV2	TRBJ2-7	.	TRBD2	CASGLAGETYYEQYF
TRBV5-4	TRBJ2-1	.	TRBD1	CASSPGTGRVADEQFF
TRBV27	TRBJ2-3	.	TRBD2	CASALSAPGLAGDTQYF
TRBV10-3	TRBJ1-3	.	.	CAISVQNTIYF
TRBV2	TRBJ2-7	.	.	CASNGGDHYARIYEQYF
TRBV5-6	TRBJ1-2	.	.	CASSSRFNYGYTF
TRBV10-2	TRBJ1-3	few	.	CASSARGKAGNTIYF
TRBV5-1	TRBJ1-5	.	.	CASSLDGGANQPQHF
TRBV27	TRBJ2-7	.	TRBD1	CASGHAETGGAILRGEQYF
TRBV9	TRBJ2-7	.	.	CASSVSPEIHEQYF
TRBV3-1/TRBV3-2	TRBJ1-1	.	.	CASSQEEETEAFF
TRBV6-1	TRBJ1-2	.	.	CASSVMRLTGAGQLYGYTF
TRBV28	TRBJ1-1	.	TRBD1	CASSLLGDRGTEAFF
TRBV18	TRBJ1-2	.	.	CASSPPLFSGLGYTF
TRBV24-1	TRBJ2-7	.	.	CATDDGGAEQYF
TRBV5-4	TRBJ1-2	.	.	CASSLGTQGGGYTF
TRBV4-2	TRBJ2-2	.	TRBD1	CASHRGMSTGELFF
TRBV3-1/TRBV3-2	TRBJ1-3	.	TRBD1	CASSPAPDRGFRGSTIYF
TRBV18	TRBJ1-1	.	TRBD1	CASSPDRGKEAFF
TRBV2	TRBJ1-1	.	TRBD1	CASSESGGTEAFF
TRBV5-4	TRBJ2-3	.	TRBD2	CASSPGLAGSTSTDTQYF